This T cell receptor (beta chain) was captured by sequencing in a study of control samples from healthy donors and cancer patients. Method: immunoSEQ multiplex PCR; TCRdb's copy keeps in-frame clones and lacks some. Seen here are 65,000 to 70,000 clones, 84% observed once, and the top ten hold 2.9%. This TCR was recovered from a woman between 50 and 59 years old with lung cancer. Sequenced input: PBMCs.

The CDR3 DNA reads TGTGCCAGCAGCTTAGGGCAGGGGCTACACCAGGGAGCTTTCTTT. Encoded protein: CASSLGQGLHQGAFF. V and J are TRBV11-2 and TRBJ1-1; perhaps TRBD1 as D (6 bases). V shed 1 base and J shed 10 bases, with 19 bases lying between them. The length of the CDR3 is 15 residues. Germline V gene data show CDR1 as SGHAT and CDR2 as FQNNGV.